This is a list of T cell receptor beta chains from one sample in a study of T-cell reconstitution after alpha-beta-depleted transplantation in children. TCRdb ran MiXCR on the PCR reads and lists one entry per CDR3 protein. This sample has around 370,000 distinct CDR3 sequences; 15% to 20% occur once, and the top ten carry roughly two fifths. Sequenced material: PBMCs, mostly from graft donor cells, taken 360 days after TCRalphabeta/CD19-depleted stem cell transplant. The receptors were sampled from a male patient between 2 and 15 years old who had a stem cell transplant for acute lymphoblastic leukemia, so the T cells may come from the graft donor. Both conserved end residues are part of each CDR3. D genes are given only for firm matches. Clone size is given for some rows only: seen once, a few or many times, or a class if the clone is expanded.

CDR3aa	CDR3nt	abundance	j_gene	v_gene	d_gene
CASSVTSGDNEQFF	TGTGCCAGCAGTGTTACCTCAGGGGACAATGAGCAGTTCTTC	-	TRBJ2-1	TRBV25-1	-
CASRIRGSNQPQHF	TGTGCCAGCAGGATAAGGGGAAGCAATCAGCCCCAGCATTTT	few	TRBJ1-5	TRBV12-3/TRBV12-4	-
CANDYETGFNNEQFF	TGTGCCAACGACTACGAAACAGGGTTTAACAATGAGCAGTTCTTC	-	TRBJ2-1	TRBV27	-
CAISVLANEQFF	TGTGCCATCAGTGTGCTAGCTAATGAGCAGTTCTTC	few	TRBJ2-1	TRBV10-3	-
CASSLRTGWNGYTF	TGTGCCAGCAGTTTACGGACAGGGTGGAATGGCTACACCTTC	-	TRBJ1-2	TRBV28	TRBD1
CATSDGVAGEQFF	TGTGCCACCAGTGATGGTGTGGCGGGTGAGCAGTTCTTC	once	TRBJ2-1	TRBV24-1	-
CASSSGAYEQYF	TGTGCCAGCAGTTCCGGGGCCTACGAGCAGTACTTC	many	TRBJ2-7	TRBV12-3/TRBV12-4	-
CASSLIRNEAFF	TGTGCCAGCAGCTTGATCAGAAATGAAGCTTTCTTT	-	TRBJ1-1	TRBV5-6	-
CSARGNQNTIYF	TGCAGTGCTAGAGGGAACCAAAACACCATATATTTT	many	TRBJ1-3	TRBV20-1	-
CASSNVPGLMQFF	TGCGCCAGCAGCAACGTACCGGGACTAATGCAGTTCTTC	many	TRBJ2-1	TRBV5-1	TRBD2
CASSPHNPSSANLNEQFF	TGTGCCAGCAGCCCACACAACCCCTCTAGCGCCAACCTCAATGAGCAGTTCTTC	few	TRBJ2-1	TRBV7-6	-
CASSFGDRNYGYTF	TGTGCCAGCAGTTTCGGGGACAGGAACTATGGCTACACCTTC	-	TRBJ1-2	TRBV28	TRBD1
CASSLSLDRANGRNIQYF	TGTGCCAGCAGTTTATCCCTCGACAGGGCGAACGGGAGAAACATTCAGTACTTC	few	TRBJ2-4	TRBV12-3/TRBV12-4	-
CATSTSGIPSTDTQYF	TGTGCCACCAGTACATCCGGGATCCCCTCCACAGATACGCAGTATTTT	-	TRBJ2-3	TRBV24-1	-
CASSLLVARDADTQYF	TGTGCCAGCAGCTTATTGGTCGCACGGGACGCAGATACGCAGTATTTT	-	TRBJ2-3	TRBV7-9	-
CSADGTGDLGQYF	TGCAGTGCTGACGGGACAGGGGACCTTGGGCAGTATTTT	-	TRBJ2-3	TRBV20-1	TRBD1
CASSRIAGYNEQFF	TGTGCCAGCAGTAGGATAGCGGGATACAATGAGCAGTTCTTC	-	TRBJ2-1	TRBV27	TRBD2
CASRVGTGVVQPQHF	TGTGCCAGCAGGGTCGGGACAGGGGTTGTGCAGCCCCAGCATTTT	-	TRBJ1-5	TRBV2	TRBD1
CASGGPLAKNIQYF	TGCGCCAGCGGGGGACCCTTAGCCAAAAACATTCAGTACTTC	few	TRBJ2-4	TRBV4-1	-
CSATSGTTDTQYF	TGCAGTGCAACTAGCGGGACCACAGATACGCAGTATTTT	few	TRBJ2-3	TRBV20-1	TRBD2
CATSSRKDTQYF	TGTGCCACCAGCAGTCGGAAAGATACGCAGTATTTT	few	TRBJ2-3	TRBV15	-
CASRGPRGETQYF	TGTGCCAGCAGGGGACCCAGGGGAGAGACCCAGTACTTC	-	TRBJ2-5	TRBV12-3/TRBV12-4	-
CASSRTGTDTQYF	TGTGCCAGCAGTCGGACAGGGACAGATACGCAGTATTTT	few	TRBJ2-3	TRBV6-1	TRBD1
CASSDGVTGANVLTF	TGTGCCAGCAGTGACGGGGTTACTGGGGCCAACGTCCTGACTTTC	-	TRBJ2-6	TRBV6-4	-
CASSQVTGQGAGDTQYF	TGCGCCAGCAGCCAAGTGACGGGACAGGGTGCGGGAGATACGCAGTATTTT	-	TRBJ2-3	TRBV4-1	TRBD1
CASSAGPVGNQPQHF	TGTGCCAGCAGCGCTGGACCCGTAGGGAATCAGCCCCAGCATTTT	many	TRBJ1-5	TRBV12-3/TRBV12-4	-
CSVGGVQETQYF	TGCAGCGTTGGCGGAGTTCAAGAGACCCAGTACTTC	-	TRBJ2-5	TRBV29-1	-
CASDSSGPWGHTEAFF	TGTGCCAGCGATTCTTCGGGACCCTGGGGTCACACTGAAGCTTTCTTT	-	TRBJ1-1	TRBV19	-
CASSFLSGRAHNEQFF	TGTGCCAGCAGTTTTCTTAGCGGGAGGGCCCACAATGAGCAGTTCTTC	-	TRBJ2-1	TRBV12-3/TRBV12-4	TRBD2
CASSDFTFGARGGRGTQYF	TGTGCCAGCAGCGATTTCACCTTCGGAGCTAGGGGGGGCCGGGGCACGCAGTATTTT	-	TRBJ2-3	TRBV3-1	-
CSVDHRVAFF	TGCAGCGTGGACCACAGGGTAGCTTTCTTT	-	TRBJ1-1	TRBV29-1	-
CASSNRPGQPQHF	TGTGCCAGCAGTAATCGACCGGGGCAGCCCCAGCATTTT	many	TRBJ1-5	TRBV25-1	-
CASSQVARQGAFNEKLFF	TGTGCCAGCAGCCAAGTAGCTCGACAGGGGGCGTTTAATGAAAAACTGTTTTTT	-	TRBJ1-4	TRBV14	TRBD1
CASSLLTLQGVGGGTYNEQFF	TGTGCCAGCAGCCTACTAACGTTACAGGGGGTCGGGGGAGGAACCTACAATGAGCAGTTCTTC	-	TRBJ2-1	TRBV14	TRBD1
CAIDSGGYNEQFF	TGTGCCATCGATAGCGGGGGCTACAATGAGCAGTTCTTC	many	TRBJ2-1	TRBV10-3	TRBD2
CASSVMARNPDEQFF	TGTGCCAGCAGCGTAATGGCTAGGAATCCAGATGAGCAGTTCTTC	-	TRBJ2-1	TRBV9	-
CASSFQGANTEAFF	TGCGCCAGCAGCTTTCAGGGGGCGAACACTGAAGCTTTCTTT	many	TRBJ1-1	TRBV5-1	TRBD1
CASSLASQGAYNEQFF	TGTGCCAGCAGCTTGGCTAGTCAGGGGGCTTACAATGAGCAGTTCTTC	-	TRBJ2-1	TRBV5-4	TRBD1
CASSFPPGGGPNTGELFF	TGTGCCAGCAGCTTCCCTCCCGGCGGGGGGCCGAACACCGGGGAGCTGTTTTTT	few	TRBJ2-2	TRBV7-8	TRBD2
CASSLSPGQGAHEQYF	TGCGCCAGCAGCTTGTCCCCGGGACAGGGGGCCCACGAGCAGTACTTC	-	TRBJ2-7	TRBV5-1	TRBD1